Shown below are 30 T cell receptor beta chains from a single sample sequenced in a study of spatial heterogeneity in lung cancer. Via MiXCR, TCRdb re-called the 5' RACE reads, giving one row per CDR3 protein. Of about 18,000 distinct CDR3 sequences in the sample, under 10% are singletons; the top ten hold less than 25%. Time point in this sample: blood at routine non-recurrence follow-up after resection. Here the sequenced sample was PBMCs, taken at follow-up. The receptors here all came from a male donor with early-stage non-small cell lung cancer.

The genes are TRBV4-1 and TRBJ2-1; 7 positions agree with TRBD2. V lost 8 bases to trimming and J lost 13 bases; unmatched junction nucleotides: 5. This CDR3 comprises 10 residues. Germline CDR1 and CDR2: MGHRA and YSYEKL. This CDR3 reads CASGGSEQFF. The CDR3 region has the DNA TGCGCCAGCGGCGGGAGTGAACAGTTCTTC.

This clonotype was detected a few times. This chain joins TRBV7-9 and TRBJ2-1; tentative D call: TRBD2 (5 bases). Trimming took off 3 bases at V and 8 bases at J, with 11 bases between the two ends. The V gene's germline CDR1 is SEHNR and CDR2 FQNEAQ (reference sequence). The CDR3 sequence is 13 residues long. The CDR3: CASSLEGGDEQFF. The CDR3 nucleotides are TGTGCCAGCAGCTTGGAAGGAGGTGATGAGCAGTTCTTC.

By sample share, this clonotype is medium-sized. The rearrangement joins TRBV27 to TRBJ1-1; perhaps TRBD1 as D (5 bases). The germline V gene has CDR1 MNHEY and CDR2 SMNVEV (reference sequence). The CDR3 contains 14 residues. Between the trimmed V and J ends, which lost 4 bases and 1 base, there was a span of 10 bases. CDR3 DNA: TGTGCCAGCAGTTCTCCAACAGGGAACACTGAAGCTTTCTTT. This gives the protein CASSSPTGNTEAFF.

By sample share, this clonotype is medium-sized. The V and J genes are TRBV6-6 and TRBJ2-2, with TRBD1 matching over 7 bases. This CDR3 is built from 15 residues. Germline CDR1 is MNHNY and CDR2 is SVGAGI (reference sequence). The V and J ends lost 2 bases and 6 bases, in that order; junction bases with no gene match: 6. CDR3 in amino acids: CASSYPLDRAGELFF. CDR3 bases: TGTGCCAGCAGTTACCCCCTCGACAGGGCCGGGGAGCTGTTTTTT.

This clonotype was observed at least ten times. V usage is TRBV6-6 and J usage is TRBJ2-6; D not resolved. V lost 11 bases, J lost 0 bases, and 5 bases lay in between. The germline CDR1 and CDR2 sequences are MNHNY and SVGAGI (reference sequence). This CDR3 has 12 residues. CDR3 sequence reads: CAVHSGANVLTF. The CDR3 region has the DNA TGTGCCGTTCACTCTGGGGCCAACGTCCTGACTTTC.

In this sample, this clonotype turned up many times. The V gene is TRBV2, the J gene TRBJ2-5; D is unresolved. The germline CDR1 and CDR2 sequences are SNHLY and FYNNEI. V lost 7 bases, J lost 4 bases, and 13 bases lay in between. The CDR3 loop spans 13 amino acids. The CDR3 loop is CASTRRIGETQYF. The CDR3 nucleotides read TGTGCCAGCACCCGTCGCATAGGAGAGACCCAGTACTTC.

V usage is TRBV13 and J usage is TRBJ2-1, with 9 bases that match TRBD2. CDR1 PRHDT and CDR2 FYEKMQ come from the germline V gene (reference sequence). With V trimmed by 3 bases and J by 9 bases, 6 bases remained unmatched. The CDR3 has 14 residues. The CDR3 protein is CASSFFSGGLEQFF. In DNA, the CDR3 is TGTGCCAGCAGCTTCTTTAGCGGGGGACTTGAGCAGTTCTTC.

This clonotype was counted at least ten times. The chain has TRBV7-9 and TRBJ2-5; the match to TRBD2 covers 12 bases. V was pared by 6 bases and J by 1 base, with 3 bases of the junction left unmatched. The CDR3 is 15 amino acids. Per the germline V gene, CDR1 is SEHNR and CDR2 is FQNEAQ (reference sequence). CDR3 residues: CASRRLAGAQETQYF. CDR3 bases: TGTGCCAGCAGGCGACTAGCGGGGGCCCAAGAGACCCAGTACTTC.

Of note for this clonotype: A much bigger clone sits one base away, suggesting this may be a read error. The CDR3 does not close with the conserved phenylalanine or tryptophan, likely indicating a read error. The chain employs TRBV20-1 and TRBJ2-3; D call uncertain. This CDR3 spans 11 amino acids. CDR1 and CDR2 (germline): DFQATT, SNEGSKA (reference sequence). V lost 3 bases, J lost 4 bases, and 5 bases lay in between. The CDR3 here is CSARWPDTQYI. CDR3 nucleotide sequence: TGCAGTGCTAGGTGGCCAGATACGCAGTATATT.

This clonotype was seen ten or more times. The rearrangement links TRBV2 to TRBJ2-7, with D possibly TRBD1 on 5 matching bases. This CDR3 is built from 15 residues. V gave up 6 bases and J gave up 4 bases, with 19 bases separating them. Germline V gene lookup returns CDR1 SNHLY and CDR2 FYNNEI. CDR3 coding DNA: TGTGCCAGCAGCGCGCCCTGGGGCAGTCATTACGAGCAGTACTTC. Translation: CASSAPWGSHYEQYF.

This clonotype was picked up many times. The gene calls are TRBV5-1 and TRBJ2-7; D is possibly TRBD1 (6 bases). V was shortened by 4 bases and J by 6 bases, with 17 bases between the two germline ends. The CDR3 extends over 14 amino acids. Germline values: CDR1 SGHRS, CDR2 YFSETQ. CDR3 DNA: TGCGCCAGCAGCAGAAGACAGGCGCCTATCGAGCAGTACTTC. It encodes CASSRRQAPIEQYF.

This clonotype has at least ten counts. The CDR3 DNA reads as TGCAGCGTTGAGGCAGGGGACTACGAGCAGTACTTC. Residues: CSVEAGDYEQYF. This chain links TRBV29-1 with TRBJ2-7; maybe TRBD1 (6 bases). The CDR3 covers 12 residues. Germline V gene lookup returns CDR1 SQVTM and CDR2 ANQGSEA. Trimming removed 3 bases at V and 3 bases at J, with 9 bases between.

In this sample, this clonotype turned up many times. CDR3 DNA sequence: TGTGCCAGCAGCCAAGATCCCCGGGGGGCCAACTCCTACGAGCAGTACTTC. This encodes CASSQDPRGANSYEQYF. This chain joins TRBV14 and TRBJ2-7, with a tentative D call TRBD2 (7 bases). The germline gives CDR1 SGHDN, CDR2 FVKESK. V dropped 0 bases and J dropped 0 bases, with 15 bases sitting between them. This CDR3 is 17 amino acids long.

J is TRBJ2-5 and V is TRBV27; TRBD2 matches at 8 bases. This CDR3 region has 14 residues. Germline V gene lookup returns CDR1 MNHEY and CDR2 SMNVEV (reference sequence). The V gene end was trimmed by 2 bases and the J gene end by 7 bases; junction bases not matched to a gene: 6. CDR3 region: CASSLLGREVTQYF. CDR3 sequence (DNA): TGTGCCAGCAGTTTACTAGGGCGGGAGGTGACCCAGTACTTC.

Sample share makes this clonotype medium-sized. This chain connects TRBV3-1 to TRBJ2-1; 10 nucleotides align to TRBD2. The CDR3 is 15 residues long. Unmatched junction bases numbered 5, after V lost 6 bases and J lost 3 bases. Germline CDR1 reads LGHDT; CDR2 reads YNNKEL (reference sequence). CDR3 bases: TGTGCCAGCAGGTCGGGACTAGCGATCTACAATGAGCAGTTCTTC. This gives the protein CASRSGLAIYNEQFF.

This clonotype occurred many times. The CDR3 DNA sequence: TGTGCCTGGAGAGGAGCGGGAGGGCAAGAGACCCAGTACTTC. Amino acid sequence: CAWRGAGGQETQYF. The chain combines TRBV30 with TRBJ2-5; 10 bases are a match to TRBD2. From germline, CDR1 is GTSNPN and CDR2 SVGIG (reference sequence). V lost 3 bases and J lost 2; bases outside the gene matches: 3. The CDR3 loop spans 14 amino acids.

By frequency in the sample, this clonotype is medium-sized. The chain is built from TRBV7-9 and TRBJ1-5; D is ambiguous. V was cut by 4 bases and J by 2 bases, with 12 bases left in between. Germline-derived CDR1 and CDR2 are SEHNR and FQNEAQ (reference sequence). The CDR3 has 15 residues. The CDR3 bases are TGTGCCAGCAGCTCCTACCCCCAGGGCAATCAGCCCCAGCATTTT. It is translated as CASSSYPQGNQPQHF.

In its sample, this clonotype was seen many times. This chain connects TRBV27 to TRBJ2-2, with D possibly TRBD1 on 7 matching bases. Trimming took 3 bases from V and 9 from J, leaving 14 bases between them. From germline, CDR1 is MNHEY and CDR2 SMNVEV (reference sequence). The CDR3 covers 14 residues. The CDR3 loop reads CASSLIQGGRELFF. In DNA, the CDR3 is TGTGCCAGCAGTTTGATTCAGGGGGGAAGGGAGCTGTTTTTT.

V and J are TRBV20-1 and TRBJ2-5; D possibly corresponds to TRBD2 (5 bases). The CDR3 is 13 amino acids. Germline V gene data show CDR1 as DFQATT and CDR2 as SNEGSKA (reference sequence). The germline V and J ends were trimmed by 1 base and 5 bases, with 11 bases remaining between them. The CDR3 DNA follows: TGCAGTGCTAGAGCCCCTAGCCGGGAGACCCAGTACTTC. Translating it yields CSARAPSRETQYF.

By its share, this clonotype is medium-sized. The rearrangement links TRBV9 to TRBJ2-1; 7 bases are shared with TRBD1. The CDR3 consists of 15 residues. Trimming took 2 bases from V and 6 from J; bases not matched to a gene: 8. Germline V gene sequence: CDR1 SGDLS, CDR2 YYNGEE. CDR3 nucleotide sequence: TGTGCCAGCAGCGTGGACAGGTCATGGGTCAATGAGCAGTTCTTC. Translation: CASSVDRSWVNEQFF.

This clonotype was detected ten times or more. The chain is built from TRBV10-2 and TRBJ1-2; D is ambiguous. Germline V gene data show CDR1 as WSHSY and CDR2 as SAAADI. The CDR3 totals 13 residues. Trimming cost V 8 bases and J 6 bases, with 16 bases left between them. The CDR3 spells CASAGFYTDGYTF. The CDR3 DNA sequence: TGCGCCAGCGCCGGCTTCTATACAGATGGCTACACCTTC.

The chain joins TRBV12-3 or TRBV12-4 to TRBJ2-7; no clear D. Trimming took 3 bases from V and 4 from J, leaving 16 bases between them. The CDR3 covers 15 residues. The CDR3 coding sequence is TGTGCCAGCAGTTTCCGGCAGGATTTAATTTACGAGCAGTACTTC. This translates into CASSFRQDLIYEQYF.

This clonotype was seen repeatedly, ten times or more. J is TRBJ2-5 and V is TRBV18, with 9 bases fitting TRBD1. The CDR3 consists of 15 residues. J was trimmed by 3 bases and V by 1 base; bases with no gene match: 3. Per germline, CDR1 KGHSH and CDR2 LQKENI. CDR3 loop: CASSPRDRVKETQYF. The CDR3 DNA sequence: TGTGCCAGCTCACCACGGGACAGGGTAAAAGAGACCCAGTACTTC.

This clonotype has ten or more counts. The chain carries TRBV27 and TRBJ2-7; possible D gene TRBD1, 6 bases. This CDR3 spans 14 amino acids. Trimming stripped 5 bases from V and 1 base from J, with 12 bases between. Germline-derived CDR1 and CDR2 are MNHEY and SMNVEV (reference sequence). CDR3 coding DNA: TGTGCCAGCAGTCTCACCGGGACATCCTACGAGCAGTACTTC. Amino acid sequence: CASSLTGTSYEQYF.

This clonotype was detected a few times. This chain links TRBV10-2 with TRBJ2-2; the D gene could be TRBD1 or TRBD2 (6 bases each). In germline, CDR1 is WSHSY, CDR2 SAAADI. This CDR3 has 14 residues. Between the trimmed V and J ends, which lost 6 bases and 4 bases, there was a span of 12 bases. In nucleotides, the CDR3 is TGCGCCAGCAGAGTAAAGGGGGGCACCGGGGAGCTGTTTTTT. Amino acids: CASRVKGGTGELFF.

This clonotype occurred many times. This chain connects TRBV4-2 to TRBJ2-1, with a possible D match to TRBD1 (6 bases). V shed 0 bases and J shed 4 bases, with 13 bases lying between them. Germline V gene lookup returns CDR1 LGHNA and CDR2 YNFKEQ. The CDR3 is 16 residues long. CDR3 sequence (DNA): TGTGCCAGCAGCCAAGATGAGAGGGGGAATTACAATGAGCAGTTCTTC. This translates into CASSQDERGNYNEQFF.

This clonotype was found many times. J is TRBJ2-5 and V is TRBV12-3 or TRBV12-4; 11 bases match TRBD2. The CDR3 extends over 15 amino acids. V lost 6 bases and J lost 3; bases outside the gene matches: 6. The CDR3 bases are TGTGCCAGCAGCTACTCGACTAGCGGGGAAGAGACCCAGTACTTC. Amino acid sequence: CASSYSTSGEETQYF.

This clonotype was counted ten times or more. The chain recombines TRBV12-3 or TRBV12-4 with TRBJ2-7, with 7 positions matching TRBD1. Losses at the gene ends were 5 bases for V and 0 bases for J; bases not matched to a gene: 4. The CDR3 loop spans 14 amino acids. The CDR3 loop reads CASSPRDSSYEQYF. The CDR3 nucleotides read TGTGCCAGCAGTCCCAGGGACAGCTCCTACGAGCAGTACTTC.

This clonotype was found many times. The V call is TRBV20-1, the J call TRBJ1-1; D is uncertain. The V gene's germline CDR1 is DFQATT and CDR2 SNEGSKA (reference sequence). CDR3 length equals 12 residues. Trimming shortened V by 0 bases and J by 3 bases, and 5 bases separated the two germline ends. The CDR3 here is CSARERYTEAFF. The DNA for the CDR3 is TGCAGTGCTAGAGAGAGATACACTGAAGCTTTCTTT.

This clonotype was counted ten times or more. The V gene is TRBV11-2, the J gene TRBJ1-1, with D maybe TRBD1 (5 bases). The V gene lost 3 bases and the J gene lost 5 bases, with 7 bases spanning the gap. The length of the CDR3 is 12 residues. Per the germline V gene, CDR1 is SGHAT and CDR2 is FQNNGV. In DNA, the CDR3 is TGTGCCAGCAGCTTTGGGGCGACTGAAGCTTTCTTT. Its protein product is CASSFGATEAFF. The full variable domain, in which reference TRBV11-2 and TRBJ1-1 provide the parts outside the CDR3, is EAGVAQSPRYKIIEKRQSVAFWCNPISGHATLYWYQQILGQGPKLLIQFQNNGVVDDSQLPKDRFSAERLKGVDSTLKIQPAKLEDSAVYLCASSFGATEAFFGQGTRLTVV.